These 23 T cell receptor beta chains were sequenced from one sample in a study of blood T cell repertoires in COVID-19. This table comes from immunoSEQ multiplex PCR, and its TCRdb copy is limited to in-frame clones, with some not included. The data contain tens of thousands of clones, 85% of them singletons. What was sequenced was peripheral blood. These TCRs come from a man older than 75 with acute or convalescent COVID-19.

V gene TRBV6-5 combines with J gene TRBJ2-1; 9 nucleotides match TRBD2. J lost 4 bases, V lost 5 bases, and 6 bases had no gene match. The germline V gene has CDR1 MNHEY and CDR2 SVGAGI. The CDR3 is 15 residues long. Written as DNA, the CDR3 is TGTGCCAGCAGTCTGACTAGCGGACATTACAATGAGCAGTTCTTC. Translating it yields CASSLTSGHYNEQFF.

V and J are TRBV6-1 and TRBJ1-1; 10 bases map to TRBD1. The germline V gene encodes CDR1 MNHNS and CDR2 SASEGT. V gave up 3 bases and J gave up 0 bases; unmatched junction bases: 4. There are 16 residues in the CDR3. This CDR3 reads CASSDPGQGMNTEAFF. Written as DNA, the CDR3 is TGTGCCAGCAGTGATCCGGGACAGGGGATGAACACTGAAGCTTTCTTT.

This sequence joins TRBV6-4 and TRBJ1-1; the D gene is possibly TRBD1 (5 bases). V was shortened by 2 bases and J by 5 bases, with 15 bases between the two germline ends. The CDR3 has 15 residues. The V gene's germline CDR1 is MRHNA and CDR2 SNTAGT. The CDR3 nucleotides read TGTGCCAGCAGTGACCGGGCCAGGGTAGGGACTGAAGCTTTCTTT. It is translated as CASSDRARVGTEAFF.

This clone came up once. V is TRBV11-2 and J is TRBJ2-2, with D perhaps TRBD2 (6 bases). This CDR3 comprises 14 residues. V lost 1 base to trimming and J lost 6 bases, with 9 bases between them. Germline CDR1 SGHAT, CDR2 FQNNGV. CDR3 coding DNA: TGTGCCAGCAGCTTAGCTCCGGGAGCCGGGGAGCTGTTTTTT. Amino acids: CASSLAPGAGELFF.

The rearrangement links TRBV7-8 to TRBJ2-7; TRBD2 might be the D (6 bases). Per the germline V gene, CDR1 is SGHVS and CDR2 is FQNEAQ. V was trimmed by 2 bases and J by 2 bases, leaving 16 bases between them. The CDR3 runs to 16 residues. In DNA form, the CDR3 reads TGTGCCAGCAGCTTACCTCGTACTGGGAGGACCTACGAGCAGTACTTC. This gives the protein CASSLPRTGRTYEQYF.

Here the CDR3 reads CASSVSNYRGSEQYF. Written as DNA, the CDR3 is TGTGCCAGCAGCGTCTCAAACTACAGGGGCTCCGAGCAGTACTTC. The genes are TRBV9 and TRBJ2-7; TRBD1 agrees at 7 bases. The V gene end was trimmed by 2 bases and the J gene end by 6 bases; junction bases not matched to a gene: 11. Looked up from germline, CDR1 is SGDLS and CDR2 is YYNGEE. The CDR3 runs 15 residues.

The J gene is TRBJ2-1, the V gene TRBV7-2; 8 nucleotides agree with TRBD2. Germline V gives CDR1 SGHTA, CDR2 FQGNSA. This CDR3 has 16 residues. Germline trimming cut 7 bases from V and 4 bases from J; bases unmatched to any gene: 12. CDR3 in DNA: TGTGCCAGCACACCGGGGTCCCTAGCGGGTTACAATGAGCAGTTCTTC. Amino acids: CASTPGSLAGYNEQFF.

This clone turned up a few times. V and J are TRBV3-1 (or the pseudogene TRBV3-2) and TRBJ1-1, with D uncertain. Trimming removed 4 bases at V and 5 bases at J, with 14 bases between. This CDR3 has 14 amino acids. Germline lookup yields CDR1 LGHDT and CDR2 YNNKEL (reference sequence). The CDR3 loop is CASSPSQVRTEAFF. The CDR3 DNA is TGTGCCAGCAGCCCCTCGCAGGTTCGGACTGAAGCTTTCTTT.

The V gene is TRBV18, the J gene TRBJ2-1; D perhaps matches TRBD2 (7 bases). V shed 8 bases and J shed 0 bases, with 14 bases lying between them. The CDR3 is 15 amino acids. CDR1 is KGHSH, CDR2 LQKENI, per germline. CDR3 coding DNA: TGTGCCAGCCTATGGGGGGGCGGCTCCTACAATGAGCAGTTCTTC. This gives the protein CASLWGGGSYNEQFF. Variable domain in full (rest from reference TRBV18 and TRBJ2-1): NAGVMQNPRHLVRRRGQEARLRCSPMKGHSHVYWYRQLPEEGLKFMVYLQKENIIDESGMPKERFSAEFPKEGPSILRIQQVVRGDSAAYFCASLWGGGSYNEQFFGPGTRLTVL.

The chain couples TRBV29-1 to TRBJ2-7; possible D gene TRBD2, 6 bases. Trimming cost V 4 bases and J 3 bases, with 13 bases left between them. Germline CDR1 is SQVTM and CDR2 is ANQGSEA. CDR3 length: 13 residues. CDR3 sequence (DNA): TGCAGCGTTGGGAGGGGCCCTGGCTACGAGCAGTACTTC. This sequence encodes CSVGRGPGYEQYF.

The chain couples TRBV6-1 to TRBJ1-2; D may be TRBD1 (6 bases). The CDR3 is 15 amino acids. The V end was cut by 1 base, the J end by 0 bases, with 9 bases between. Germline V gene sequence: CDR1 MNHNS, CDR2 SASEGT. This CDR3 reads CASSEGGQANYGYTF. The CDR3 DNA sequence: TGTGCCAGCAGTGAAGGGGGGCAGGCTAACTATGGCTACACCTTC.

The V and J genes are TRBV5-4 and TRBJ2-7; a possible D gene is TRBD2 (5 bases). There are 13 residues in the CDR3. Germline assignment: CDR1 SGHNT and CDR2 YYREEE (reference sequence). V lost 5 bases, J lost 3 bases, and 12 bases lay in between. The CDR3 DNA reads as TGTGCCAGCAGTCATGACTACAGCTACGAGCAGTACTTC. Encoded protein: CASSHDYSYEQYF.

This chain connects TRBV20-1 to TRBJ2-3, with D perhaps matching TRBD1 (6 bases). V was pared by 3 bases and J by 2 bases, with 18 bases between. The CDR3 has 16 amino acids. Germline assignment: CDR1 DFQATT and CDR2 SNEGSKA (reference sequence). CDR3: CSASHRQTGLTDTQYF. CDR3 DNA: TGCAGTGCTAGTCATCGGCAAACAGGGCTCACAGATACGCAGTATTTT.

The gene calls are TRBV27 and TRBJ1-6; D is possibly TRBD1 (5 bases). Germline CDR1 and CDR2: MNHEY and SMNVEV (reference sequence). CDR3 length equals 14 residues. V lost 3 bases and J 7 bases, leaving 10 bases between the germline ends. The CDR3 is CASSFLGGNSPLHF. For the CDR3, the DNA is TGTGCCAGCAGTTTTCTTGGGGGGAATTCACCCCTCCACTTT.

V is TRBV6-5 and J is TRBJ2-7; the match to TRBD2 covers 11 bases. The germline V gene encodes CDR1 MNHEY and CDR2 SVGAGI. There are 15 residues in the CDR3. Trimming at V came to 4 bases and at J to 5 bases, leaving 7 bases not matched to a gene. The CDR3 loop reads CASSSLAGGGDEQYF. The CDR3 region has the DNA TGTGCCAGCAGTTCCCTAGCGGGAGGAGGGGACGAGCAGTACTTC.

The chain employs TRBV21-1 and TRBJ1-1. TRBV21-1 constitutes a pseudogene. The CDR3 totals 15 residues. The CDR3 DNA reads TGTGCCAGCAGCAAAGAGGTGGAGGACAACACTGAAGCTTTCTTT. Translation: CASSKEVEDNTEAFF.

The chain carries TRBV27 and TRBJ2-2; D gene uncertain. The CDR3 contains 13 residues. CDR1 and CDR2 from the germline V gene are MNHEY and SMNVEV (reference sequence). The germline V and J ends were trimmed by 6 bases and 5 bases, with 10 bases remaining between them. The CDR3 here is CASRPAGTGELFF. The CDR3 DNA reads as TGTGCCAGCAGACCCGCAGGAACCGGGGAGCTGTTTTTT.

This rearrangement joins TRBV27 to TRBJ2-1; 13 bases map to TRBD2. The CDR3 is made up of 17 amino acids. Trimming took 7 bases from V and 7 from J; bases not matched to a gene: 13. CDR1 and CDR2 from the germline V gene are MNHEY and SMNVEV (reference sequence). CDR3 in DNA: TGTGCCAGCACCGAGAACCAACTAGCGGGAGGGCTTAATGAGCAGTTCTTC. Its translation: CASTENQLAGGLNEQFF.

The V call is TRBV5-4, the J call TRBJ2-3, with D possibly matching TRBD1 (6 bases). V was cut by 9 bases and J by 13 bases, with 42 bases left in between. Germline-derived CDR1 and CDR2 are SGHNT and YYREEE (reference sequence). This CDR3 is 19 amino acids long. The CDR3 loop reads CATLGAPQTSPQRVSLEYF. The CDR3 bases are TGTGCCACCCTGGGGGCGCCTCAAACCTCCCCGCAACGCGTATCTTTGGAGTATTTT.

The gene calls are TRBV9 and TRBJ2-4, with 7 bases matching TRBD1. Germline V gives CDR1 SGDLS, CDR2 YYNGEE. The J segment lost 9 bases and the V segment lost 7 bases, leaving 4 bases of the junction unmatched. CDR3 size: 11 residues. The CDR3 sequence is CASGAGGIQYF. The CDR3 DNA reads TGTGCCAGCGGGGCAGGGGGCATTCAGTACTTC.

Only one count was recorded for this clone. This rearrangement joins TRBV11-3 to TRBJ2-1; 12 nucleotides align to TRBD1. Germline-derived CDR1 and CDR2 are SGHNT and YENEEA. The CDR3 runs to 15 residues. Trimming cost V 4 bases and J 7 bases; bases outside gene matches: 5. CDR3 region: CASSSGQGAGNEQFF. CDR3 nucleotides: TGTGCCAGCAGCTCGGGACAGGGGGCCGGGAATGAGCAGTTCTTC.

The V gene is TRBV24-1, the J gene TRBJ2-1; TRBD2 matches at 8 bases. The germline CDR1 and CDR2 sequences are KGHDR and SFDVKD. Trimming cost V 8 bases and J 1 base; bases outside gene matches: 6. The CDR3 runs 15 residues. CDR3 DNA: TGTGCCACCAACGACGGGAGGGCGTCCTACAATGAGCAGTTCTTC. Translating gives CATNDGRASYNEQFF.

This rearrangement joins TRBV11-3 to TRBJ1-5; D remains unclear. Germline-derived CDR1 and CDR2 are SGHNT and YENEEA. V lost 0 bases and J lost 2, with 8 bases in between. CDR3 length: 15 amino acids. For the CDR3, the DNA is TGTGCCAGCAGCTTAGACGATGGCCGCAATCAGCCCCAGCATTTT. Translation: CASSLDDGRNQPQHF.